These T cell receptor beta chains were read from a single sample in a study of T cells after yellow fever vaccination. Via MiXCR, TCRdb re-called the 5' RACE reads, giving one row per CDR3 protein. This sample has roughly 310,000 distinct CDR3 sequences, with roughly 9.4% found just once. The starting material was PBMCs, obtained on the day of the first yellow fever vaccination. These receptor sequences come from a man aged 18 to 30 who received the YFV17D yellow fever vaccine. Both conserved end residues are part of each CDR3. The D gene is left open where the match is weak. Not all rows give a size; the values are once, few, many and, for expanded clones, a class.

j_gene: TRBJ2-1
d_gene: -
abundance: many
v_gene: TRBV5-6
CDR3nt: TGTGCCAGCAGCTTGGTGGGCCCGGGAGTGCCCTACAATGAGCAGTTCTTC
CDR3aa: CASSLVGPGVPYNEQFF

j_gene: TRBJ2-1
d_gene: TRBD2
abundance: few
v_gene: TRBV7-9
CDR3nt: TGTGCCAGCAGCTTCACGGGAGGGGAGCAGTTCTTC
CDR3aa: CASSFTGGEQFF

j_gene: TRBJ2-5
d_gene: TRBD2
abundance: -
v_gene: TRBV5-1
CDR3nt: TGCGCCAGCAGCTTTTCTATCAGCGGGGGAGGAGAGACCCAGTACTTC
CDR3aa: CASSFSISGGGETQYF

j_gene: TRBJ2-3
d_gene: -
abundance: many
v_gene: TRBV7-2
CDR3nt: TGTGCCAGCAGCTTAGAGGAGTGGGCAGATACGCAGTATTTT
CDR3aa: CASSLEEWADTQYF

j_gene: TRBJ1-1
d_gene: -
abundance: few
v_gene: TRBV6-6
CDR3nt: TGTGCCAGCGATAAAGGGAAAGCTTTCTTT
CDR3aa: CASDKGKAFF

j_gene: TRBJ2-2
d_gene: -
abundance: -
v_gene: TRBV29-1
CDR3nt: TGCAGCGTTGTAGAGCACACCGGGGAGCTGTTTTTT
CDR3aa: CSVVEHTGELFF

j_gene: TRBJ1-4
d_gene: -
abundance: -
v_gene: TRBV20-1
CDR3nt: TGCAGTGCTGGGCCTCGGGGGGCACGAGAAAAACTGTTTTTT
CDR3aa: CSAGPRGAREKLFF

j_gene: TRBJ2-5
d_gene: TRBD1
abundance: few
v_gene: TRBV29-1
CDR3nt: TGCAGCGTCCTCAGCCCGGGACAGGGGCTTCAAGAGACCCAGTACTTC
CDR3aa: CSVLSPGQGLQETQYF

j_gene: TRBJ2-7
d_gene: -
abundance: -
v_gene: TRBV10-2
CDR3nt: TGCGCCAGCAGTGAGTGGGGGAGCTCCTACGAGCAGTACTTC
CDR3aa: CASSEWGSSYEQYF

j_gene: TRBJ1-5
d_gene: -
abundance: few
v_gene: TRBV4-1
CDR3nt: TGCGCCAGCAGCCCCGCGGGTAGCAATCAGCCCCAGCATTTT
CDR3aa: CASSPAGSNQPQHF

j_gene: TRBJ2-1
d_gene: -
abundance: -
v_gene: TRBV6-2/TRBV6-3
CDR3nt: TGTGCCAGCAGTTATGAATTGGGGCTCCGGTTCTTC
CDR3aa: CASSYELGLRFF

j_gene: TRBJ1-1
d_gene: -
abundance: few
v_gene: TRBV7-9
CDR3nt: TGTGCCAGCAGCACCCACCATCTAACTTCCACTGAAGCTTTCTTT
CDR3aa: CASSTHHLTSTEAFF

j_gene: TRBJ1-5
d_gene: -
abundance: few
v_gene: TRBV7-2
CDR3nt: TGTGCCAGCAGCTTACAGGTAGATGGCGGTCAGCCCCAGCATTTT
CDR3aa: CASSLQVDGGQPQHF

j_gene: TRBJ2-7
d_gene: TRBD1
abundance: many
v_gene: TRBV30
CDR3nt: TGTGCCTGGAGTCCAAACCCGGGACAGGAGCAGTACTTC
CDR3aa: CAWSPNPGQEQYF

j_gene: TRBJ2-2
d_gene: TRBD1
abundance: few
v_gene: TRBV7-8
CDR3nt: TGTGCCAGCAGCCCAGGGGGAATCGGGGGGGAGCTGTTTTTT
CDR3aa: CASSPGGIGGELFF

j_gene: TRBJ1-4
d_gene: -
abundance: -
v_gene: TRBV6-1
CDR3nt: TGTGCCAGCAGTGAAGACGACAGCCTAATTAATGAAAAACTGTTTTTT
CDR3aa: CASSEDDSLINEKLFF

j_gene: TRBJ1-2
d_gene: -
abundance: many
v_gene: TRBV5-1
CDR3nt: TGCGCCAGCTCAGGGGCTAACTATGGCTACACCTTC
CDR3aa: CASSGANYGYTF

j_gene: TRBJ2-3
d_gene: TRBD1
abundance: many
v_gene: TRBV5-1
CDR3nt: TGCGCCAGCAGGCCCGGGACAGGGGGAACAGATACGCAGTATTTT
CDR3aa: CASRPGTGGTDTQYF

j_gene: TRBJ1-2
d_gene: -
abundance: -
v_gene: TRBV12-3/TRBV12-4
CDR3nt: TGTGCCAGCACCACCACGGGCAGAATTAACTATGGCTACACCTTC
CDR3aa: CASTTTGRINYGYTF

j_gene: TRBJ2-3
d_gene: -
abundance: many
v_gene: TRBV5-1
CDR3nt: TGCGCCAGCAGCTTGGCCGGCACCCCAGATACGCAGTATTTT
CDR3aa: CASSLAGTPDTQYF

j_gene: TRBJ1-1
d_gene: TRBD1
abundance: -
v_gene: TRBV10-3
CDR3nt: TGTGCCATCAGTGAACAGGGGGCGCGGAACACTGAAGCTTTCTTT
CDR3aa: CAISEQGARNTEAFF

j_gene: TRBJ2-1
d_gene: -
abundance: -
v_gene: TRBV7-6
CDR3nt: TGTGCCAGCAGGAGACTAGGGGCCAATGAGCAGTTCTTC
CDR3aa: CASRRLGANEQFF

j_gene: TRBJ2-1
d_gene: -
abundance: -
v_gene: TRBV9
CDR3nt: TGTGCCAGCAGCCTGACAGCATCCTACAATGAGCAGTTCTTC
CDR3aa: CASSLTASYNEQFF

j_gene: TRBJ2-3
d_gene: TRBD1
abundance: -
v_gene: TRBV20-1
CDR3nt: TGCAGTGCGGAACAGGGACAGGGGGCAGATACGCAGTATTTT
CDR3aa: CSAEQGQGADTQYF

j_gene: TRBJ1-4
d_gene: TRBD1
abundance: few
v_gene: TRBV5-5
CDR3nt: TGTGCCAGCAGCCGATGGGACAGATCAACTAATGAAAAACTGTTTTTT
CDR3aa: CASSRWDRSTNEKLFF

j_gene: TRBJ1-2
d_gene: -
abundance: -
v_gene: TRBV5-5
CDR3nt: TGTGCCAGCAGCCCGGACAGTCTTAACTATGGCTACACCTTC
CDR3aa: CASSPDSLNYGYTF

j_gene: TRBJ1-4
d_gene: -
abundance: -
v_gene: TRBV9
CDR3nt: TGTGCCAGCAGTCTCACGGGGGTCTCGCTTGAAAAACTGTTTTTT
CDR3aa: CASSLTGVSLEKLFF